The present TCR beta chain was sequenced within a study of graft-versus-host responses after intestinal transplantation. Overall study: Recipients had multivisceral, liver-intestinal, or isolated intestinal transplants. The whole recipient group had anti-thymocyte globulin induction followed by tacrolimus and steroids for around 3 years.

The assay was immunoSEQ multiplex PCR, and TCRdb's table has in-frame clones only and misses some. The sample holds 25,000 to 35,000 clones, 70% to 90% seen once. The CDR3 covers 15 residues. Germline CDR1 is MNHNS and CDR2 is SASEGT. Trimming shortened V by 3 bases and J by 4 bases, and 13 bases separated the two germline ends. V gene TRBV6-1 combines with J gene TRBJ1-3; D is unclear. Sequenced material: PBMCs, taken 450 to 480 days after intestinal transplantation. The clonotype originates from a human patient who received an intestinal transplant, so some T cells may come from the graft donor. The CDR3 bases are TGTGCCAGCAGTGATTGGATGGACGTAGGAAACACCATATATTTT. It specifies CASSDWMDVGNTIYF.